These 8 T cell receptor beta chains originate from one sample sequenced in a study of shared clonotypes between healthy human individuals. The table came from immunoSEQ multiplex PCR; TCRdb's copy has only in-frame clones and leaves some out. The table includes about 520,000 clones, around 73% detected once. The material sequenced was PBMCs. These receptors came from a woman between 40 and 55 years old in good health. Some clones in this sample may be carry-over from other donors' samples.

This chain links TRBV6-5 with TRBJ1-1; D not resolved. Germline V gene lookup returns CDR1 MNHEY and CDR2 SVGAGI. The length of the CDR3 is 13 residues. V was shortened by 0 bases and J by 5 bases, with 7 bases between the two germline ends. The CDR3 is CASSYSWGTEAFF. As DNA, the CDR3 is TGTGCCAGCAGTTACTCGTGGGGTACTGAAGCTTTCTTT.

The chain employs TRBV5-8 and TRBJ2-3; D call uncertain. V was pared by 2 bases and J by 6 bases, with 10 bases between. The V gene's germline CDR1 is SGHTS and CDR2 YDEGEE. This CDR3 is 13 amino acids long. The CDR3, as DNA: TGTGCCAGCAGCTTAGGCCGAAGCGATACGCAGTATTTT. Translation: CASSLGRSDTQYF.

The chain uses TRBV5-1 and TRBJ2-2, with TRBD2 matching over 12 bases. V lost 5 bases to trimming and J lost 4 bases; unmatched junction nucleotides: 6. CDR1 is SGHRS and CDR2 is YFSETQ in the germline V gene. The CDR3 length is 16 residues. CDR3 DNA: TGCGCCAGCAGTCCTGGACTAGCGGGAATCACCGGGGAGCTGTTTTTT. Protein product: CASSPGLAGITGELFF.

In nucleotides, the CDR3 is TGCGCCAGCAGCTTGAGTCTCCAAGAGACCCAGTACTTC. Translation: CASSLSLQETQYF. The genes are TRBV5-1 and TRBJ2-5; D is unresolved. Per germline, CDR1 SGHRS and CDR2 YFSETQ. The V end lost 1 base, the J end lost 1 base, and 5 bases lay between the germline ends. The CDR3 spans 13 residues.

The chain is built from TRBV18 and TRBJ2-7, with D perhaps matching TRBD2 (6 bases). Germline assignment: CDR1 KGHSH and CDR2 LQKENI. The V gene lost 0 bases and the J gene lost 2 bases, with 14 bases spanning the gap. CDR3 length: 16 amino acids. CDR3 sequence (DNA): TGTGCCAGCTCACCACCGGAGGGCTTGATCACCTACGAGCAGTACTTC. This encodes CASSPPEGLITYEQYF.

The chain couples TRBV5-4 to TRBJ2-3; D is tentatively TRBD1 or TRBD2 (5 bases each). CDR1 SGHNT and CDR2 YYREEE come from the germline V gene (reference sequence). With 2 bases removed from V and 2 bases from J, the gap between germline ends came to 12 bases. The CDR3 has 15 residues. CDR3 bases: TGTGCCAGCAGCTTAGGGGTAGCGCACACAGATACGCAGTATTTT. Amino acids: CASSLGVAHTDTQYF.

This rearrangement joins TRBV9 to TRBJ2-1, with D perhaps TRBD1 (6 bases). The germline V and J ends were trimmed by 4 bases and 7 bases, with 12 bases remaining between them. Per the germline V gene, CDR1 is SGDLS and CDR2 is YYNGEE. The CDR3 is made up of 13 amino acids. In nucleotides, the CDR3 is TGTGCCAGCAGCACCAGGGGTGGTAATGAGCAGTTCTTC. Protein product: CASSTRGGNEQFF.

Concerning this clone itself: This likely reflects a read error, since a far larger clone is one base away. Other nucleotide sequences in the sample specify the same CDR3. The CDR3: CASSEGNQPQHF. CDR3 DNA sequence: TGTGCCAGCAGTGAAGGGAATCAGCCCCAGCACTTT. The chain links TRBV6-1 to TRBJ1-5; D is undetermined. There are 12 residues in the CDR3. CDR1 and CDR2 (germline): MNHNS, SASEGT.